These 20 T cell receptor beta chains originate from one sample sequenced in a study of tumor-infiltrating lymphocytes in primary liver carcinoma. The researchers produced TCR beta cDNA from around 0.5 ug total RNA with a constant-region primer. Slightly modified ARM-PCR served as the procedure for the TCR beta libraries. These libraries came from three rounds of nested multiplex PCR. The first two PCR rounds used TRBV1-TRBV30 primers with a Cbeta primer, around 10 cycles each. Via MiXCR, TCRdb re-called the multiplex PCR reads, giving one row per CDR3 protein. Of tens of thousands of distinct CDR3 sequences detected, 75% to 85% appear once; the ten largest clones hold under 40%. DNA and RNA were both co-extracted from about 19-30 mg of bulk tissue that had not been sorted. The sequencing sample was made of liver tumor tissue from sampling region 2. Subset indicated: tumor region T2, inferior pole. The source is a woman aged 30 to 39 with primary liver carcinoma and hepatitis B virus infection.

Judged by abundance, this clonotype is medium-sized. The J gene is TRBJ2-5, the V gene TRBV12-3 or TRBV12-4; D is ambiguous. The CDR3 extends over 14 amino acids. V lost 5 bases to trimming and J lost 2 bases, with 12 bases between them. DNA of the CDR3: TGTGCCAGCAGTGTGCCAGGCTCACAAGAGACCCAGTACTTC. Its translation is CASSVPGSQETQYF.

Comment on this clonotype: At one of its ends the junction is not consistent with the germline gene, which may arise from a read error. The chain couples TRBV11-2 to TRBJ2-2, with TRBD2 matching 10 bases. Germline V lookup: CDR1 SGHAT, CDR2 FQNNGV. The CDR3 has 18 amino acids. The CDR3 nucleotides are TGTGTCAGCAGCTCACCCCTAGCGGGAGTCCCCAACACCGGGGAGCTGTTCTTT. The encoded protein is CVSSSPLAGVPNTGELFF.

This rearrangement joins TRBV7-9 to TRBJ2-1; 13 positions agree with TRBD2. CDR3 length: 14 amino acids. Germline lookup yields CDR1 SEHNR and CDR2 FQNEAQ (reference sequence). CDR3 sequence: CVNSSGTSGTYQFF. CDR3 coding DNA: TGTGTCAACAGCTCCGGGACTAGCGGGACGTATCAGTTCTTC.

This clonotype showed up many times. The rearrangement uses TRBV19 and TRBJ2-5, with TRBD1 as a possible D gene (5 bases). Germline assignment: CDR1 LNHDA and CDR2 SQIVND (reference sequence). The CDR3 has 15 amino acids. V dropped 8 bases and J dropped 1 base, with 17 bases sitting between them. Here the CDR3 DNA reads TGTGCCAGTTCCCGCTTTCAGGGCCGCCAAGAGACCCAGTACTTC. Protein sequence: CASSRFQGRQETQYF.

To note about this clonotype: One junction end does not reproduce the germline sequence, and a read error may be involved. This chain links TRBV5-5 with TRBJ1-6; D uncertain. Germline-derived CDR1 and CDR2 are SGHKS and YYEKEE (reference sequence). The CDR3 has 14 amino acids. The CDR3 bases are TGTACCAGCAGCTTGTACGTCAGTAATTCACCGCTCCACTTT. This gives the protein CTSSLYVSNSPLHF.

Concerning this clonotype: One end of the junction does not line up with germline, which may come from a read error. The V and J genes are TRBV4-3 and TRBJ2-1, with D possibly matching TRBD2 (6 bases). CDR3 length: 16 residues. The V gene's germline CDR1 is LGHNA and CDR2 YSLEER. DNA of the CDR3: TGCGCCAGCAGTCAAGATGCGGGAAGCTTATACAATGAGCAGTTCTTC. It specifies CASSQDAGSLYNEQFF.

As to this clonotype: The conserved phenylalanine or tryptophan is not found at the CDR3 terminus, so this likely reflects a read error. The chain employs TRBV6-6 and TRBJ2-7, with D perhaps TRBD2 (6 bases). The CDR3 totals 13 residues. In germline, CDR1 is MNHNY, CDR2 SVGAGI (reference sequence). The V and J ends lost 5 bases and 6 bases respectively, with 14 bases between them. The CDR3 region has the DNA TGTGCCAGCAGTAAGGACGGGACTGGCGAGCAGTACTTA. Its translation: CASSKDGTGEQYL.

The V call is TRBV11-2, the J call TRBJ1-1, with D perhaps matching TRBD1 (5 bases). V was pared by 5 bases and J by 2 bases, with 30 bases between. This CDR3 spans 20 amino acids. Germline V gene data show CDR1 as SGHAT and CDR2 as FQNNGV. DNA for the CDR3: TGTGCCAGCAGCGCTCGGGACTGGGGGTGCAAGAGGTGGAGAAACACTGAAGCTTTCTTT. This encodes CASSARDWGCKRWRNTEAFF.

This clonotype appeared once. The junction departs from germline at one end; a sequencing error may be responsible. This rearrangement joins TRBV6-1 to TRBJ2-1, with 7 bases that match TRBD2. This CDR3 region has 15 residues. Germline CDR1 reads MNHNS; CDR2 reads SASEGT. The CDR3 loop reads CVNSDGGRDYNEQSF. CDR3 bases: TGTGTCAACAGTGACGGCGGACGGGACTACAATGAGCAGTCCTTC.

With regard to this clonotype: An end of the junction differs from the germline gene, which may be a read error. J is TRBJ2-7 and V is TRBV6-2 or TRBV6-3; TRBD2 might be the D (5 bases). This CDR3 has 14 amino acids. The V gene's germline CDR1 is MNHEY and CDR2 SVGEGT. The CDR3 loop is CANRPSGNTYEQYF. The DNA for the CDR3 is TGTGCCAACAGACCCAGCGGAAACACCTATGAGCAGTACTTC.

CDR3: CASSRDVGSPYNEQFF. CDR3 nucleotide sequence: TGCGCCAGCAGCCGAGATGTGGGAAGCCCCTACAATGAGCAGTTCTTC. The chain employs TRBV4-3 and TRBJ2-1; D remains ambiguous. The CDR3 is 16 amino acids. Germline values: CDR1 LGHNA, CDR2 YSLEER. V was trimmed by 4 bases and J by 2 bases, leaving 15 bases between them.

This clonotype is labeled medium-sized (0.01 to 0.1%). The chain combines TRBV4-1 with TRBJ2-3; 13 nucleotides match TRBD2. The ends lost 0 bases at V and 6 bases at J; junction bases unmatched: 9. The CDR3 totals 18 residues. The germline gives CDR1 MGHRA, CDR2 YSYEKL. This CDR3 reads CASSQDHITSGRVDTQYF. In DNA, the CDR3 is TGCGCCAGCAGCCAAGACCATATTACTAGCGGGAGGGTGGATACGCAGTATTTT.

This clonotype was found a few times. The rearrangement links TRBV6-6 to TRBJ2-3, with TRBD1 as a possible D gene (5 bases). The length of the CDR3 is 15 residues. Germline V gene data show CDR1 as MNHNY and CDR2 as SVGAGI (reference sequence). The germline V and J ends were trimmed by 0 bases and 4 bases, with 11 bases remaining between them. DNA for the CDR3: TGTGCCAGCAGTTACTCGAGTCAGGGTGCAGATACGCAGTATTTT. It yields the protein CASSYSSQGADTQYF.

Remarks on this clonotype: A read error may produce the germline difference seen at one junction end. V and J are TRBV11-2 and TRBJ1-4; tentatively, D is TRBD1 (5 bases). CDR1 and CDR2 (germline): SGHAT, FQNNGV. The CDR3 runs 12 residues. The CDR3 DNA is TGTGCTAGCAGCCCCCGGGGGGGAAAATTGTTTTTT. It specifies CASSPRGGKLFF.

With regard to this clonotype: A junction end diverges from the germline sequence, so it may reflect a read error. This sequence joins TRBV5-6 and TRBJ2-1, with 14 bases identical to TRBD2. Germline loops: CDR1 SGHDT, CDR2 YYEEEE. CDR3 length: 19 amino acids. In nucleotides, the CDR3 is TGTGCTAGCAGGGGGTACGGGACTAGCGGGGGCCCAACCTACAATGAGCAGATCTTC. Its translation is CASRGYGTSGGPTYNEQIF.

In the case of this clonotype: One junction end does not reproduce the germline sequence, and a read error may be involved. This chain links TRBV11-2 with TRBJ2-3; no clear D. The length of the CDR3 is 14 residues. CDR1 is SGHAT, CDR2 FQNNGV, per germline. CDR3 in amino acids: CISSLAYSTDTHYF. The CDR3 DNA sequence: TGTATCAGCAGCTTAGCTTATAGCACAGATACGCACTATTTT.

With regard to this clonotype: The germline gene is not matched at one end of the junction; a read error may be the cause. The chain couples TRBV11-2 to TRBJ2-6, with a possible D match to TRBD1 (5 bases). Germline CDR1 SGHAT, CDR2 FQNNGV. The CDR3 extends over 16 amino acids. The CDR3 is CASSPVRGAGAKVLTF. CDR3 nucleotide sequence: TGTGCCAGCAGCCCCGTCCGTGGAGCTGGGGCCAAGGTCCTGACTTTC.

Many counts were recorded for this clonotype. CDR3 protein: CASSLVLWTGELFF. CDR3 nucleotide sequence: TGTGCCAGCAGCTTAGTGTTATGGACCGGGGAGCTGTTTTTT. V and J are TRBV7-9 and TRBJ2-2; no clear D. The CDR3 sequence is 14 residues long. Germline V gene data show CDR1 as SEHNR and CDR2 as FQNEAQ (reference sequence). V was clipped by 1 base and J by 5 bases, with 8 bases between them.

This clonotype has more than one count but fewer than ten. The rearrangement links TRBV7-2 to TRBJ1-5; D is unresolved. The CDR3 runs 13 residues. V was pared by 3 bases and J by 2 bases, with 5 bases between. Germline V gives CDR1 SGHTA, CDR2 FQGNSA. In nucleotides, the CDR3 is TGTGCCAGCAGCTTCCAGGGCAATCAGCCCCAGCATTTT. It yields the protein CASSFQGNQPQHF. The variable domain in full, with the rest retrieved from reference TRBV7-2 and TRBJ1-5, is GAGVSQSPSNKVTEKGKDVELRCDPISGHTALYWYRQSLGQGLEFLIYFQGNSAPDKSGLPSDRFSAERTGGSVSTLTIQRTQQEDSAVYLCASSFQGNQPQHFGDGTRLSIL.

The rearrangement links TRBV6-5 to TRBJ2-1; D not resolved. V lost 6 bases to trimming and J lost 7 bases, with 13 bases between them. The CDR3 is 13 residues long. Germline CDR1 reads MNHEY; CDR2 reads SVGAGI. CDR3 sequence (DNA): TGTGCCAGCAGCATCGGGCGACCGAATGAGCAGTTCTTC. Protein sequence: CASSIGRPNEQFF.